These 20 T cell receptor beta chains came from one sample sequenced in a study of cytomegalovirus exposure and HLA in healthy donors. The PCR used 60 Vbeta and 13 Jbeta primers. TCRdb keeps only in-frame clones here, not all; method: immunoSEQ multiplex PCR. The sample consists of 150,000 or so clones, about four fifths of them appearing once. Specimen: PBMCs. All receptors come from a woman aged 45 to 65 in good health and CMV-seropositive.

This clone was seen a handful of times. The CDR3 sequence: CASSLEGGAYSYEQYF. DNA of the CDR3: TGTGCCAGCAGCTTAGAAGGCGGTGCCTATTCCTACGAGCAGTACTTC. The chain recombines TRBV7-2 with TRBJ2-7; D not resolved. CDR3 length: 16 residues. The V gene's germline CDR1 is SGHTA and CDR2 FQGNSA. Trimming left V 1 base short and J 1 base short, with 14 bases between.

The V call is TRBV2, the J call TRBJ1-1; 12 bases line up with TRBD1. This CDR3 spans 16 amino acids. The trim removed 11 bases at V and 7 bases at J, leaving 17 bases unmatched. Germline CDR1 reads SNHLY; CDR2 reads FYNNEI. The CDR3 bases are TGTGCCGGAAAGCCTGGGACAGGGGGCGCGAACGGTGAAGCTTTCTTT. Amino acid sequence: CAGKPGTGGANGEAFF. Supplemented by reference TRBV2 and TRBJ1-1, the full variable domain reads EPEVTQTPSHQVTQMGQEVILRCVPISNHLYFYWYRQILGQKVEFLVSFYNNEISEKSEIFDDQFSVERPDGSNFTLKIRSTKLEDSAMYFCAGKPGTGGANGEAFFGQGTRLTVV.

The V and J genes are TRBV29-1 and TRBJ2-7; the D gene is possibly TRBD1 (6 bases). The CDR3 consists of 13 residues. V was pared by 3 bases and J by 0 bases, with 9 bases between. Per germline, CDR1 SQVTM and CDR2 ANQGSEA. The CDR3 here is CSVENRDSYEQYF. The CDR3 DNA sequence: TGCAGCGTTGAGAACAGGGACTCCTACGAGCAGTACTTC.

The rearrangement uses TRBV13 and TRBJ2-3; 7 nucleotides line up with TRBD1. The germline gives CDR1 PRHDT, CDR2 FYEKMQ (reference sequence). The V gene end was trimmed by 5 bases and the J gene end by 4 bases; junction bases not matched to a gene: 12. This CDR3 region has 16 residues. The CDR3 sequence: CASSAGQVLVADTQYF. The CDR3, as DNA: TGTGCCAGCAGCGCCGGACAGGTGTTGGTCGCAGATACGCAGTATTTT.

This clone showed up just a few times. The V gene is TRBV18, the J gene TRBJ2-3; TRBD1 matches at 7 bases. This CDR3 has 12 amino acids. V shed 3 bases and J 7 bases; nucleotides not matched to a gene: 1. The germline V gene has CDR1 KGHSH and CDR2 LQKENI. The CDR3 spells CASSPDRNTQYF. The CDR3 nucleotides read TGTGCCAGCTCACCGGACAGGAATACGCAGTATTTT.

The genes are TRBV7-9 and TRBJ2-3; D gene uncertain. Trimming left V 3 bases short and J 2 bases short, with 3 bases between. The germline V gene has CDR1 SEHNR and CDR2 FQNEAQ (reference sequence). There are 12 residues in the CDR3. CDR3 nucleotides: TGTGCCAGCAGCTTTAACACAGATACGCAGTATTTT. The encoded protein is CASSFNTDTQYF. Looking up the rest from reference TRBV7-9 and TRBJ2-3 gives the full variable domain: DTGVSQNPRHKITKRGQNVTFRCDPISEHNRLYWYRQTLGQGPEFLTYFQNEAQLEKSRLLSDRFSAERPKGSFSTLEIQRTEQGDSAMYLCASSFNTDTQYFGPGTRLTVL.

This chain joins TRBV7-9 and TRBJ1-5; TRBD1 might be the D (6 bases). The CDR3 contains 14 residues. Per germline, CDR1 SEHNR and CDR2 FQNEAQ (reference sequence). V lost 5 bases and J lost 7, with 15 bases in between. CDR3 region: CASSMGEGEQPQHF. CDR3 coding DNA: TGTGCCAGCAGCATGGGGGAGGGGGAGCAGCCCCAGCATTTT.

This clone appeared once. The genes are TRBV18 and TRBJ2-6; D is perhaps TRBD1 (6 bases). The germline CDR1 and CDR2 sequences are KGHSH and LQKENI. V lost 5 bases and J 0 bases, leaving 8 bases between the germline ends. This CDR3 has 15 residues. CDR3 region: CASSEGHSGANVLTF. The CDR3 DNA sequence: TGTGCCAGCTCAGAGGGACACTCTGGGGCCAACGTCCTGACTTTC. Together with reference TRBV18 and TRBJ2-6, the CDR3 gives the full variable domain: NAGVMQNPRHLVRRRGQEARLRCSPMKGHSHVYWYRQLPEEGLKFMVYLQKENIIDESGMPKERFSAEFPKEGPSILRIQQVVRGDSAAYFCASSEGHSGANVLTFGAGSRLTVL.

This chain connects TRBV6-5 to TRBJ1-2; 11 nucleotides agree with TRBD1. V shed 5 bases, J shed 7 bases, and the junction held 6 bases outside the gene matches. The CDR3 totals 14 residues. Germline lookup yields CDR1 MNHEY and CDR2 SVGAGI. CDR3 sequence: CASSDTDRGLGYTF. For the CDR3, the DNA is TGTGCCAGCAGTGACACGGACAGGGGGCTTGGCTACACCTTC.

The chain recombines TRBV5-5 with TRBJ2-1, with D possibly matching TRBD2 (5 bases). The CDR3 runs to 15 residues. The V gene's germline CDR1 is SGHKS and CDR2 YYEKEE (reference sequence). The V gene lost 4 bases and the J gene lost 6 bases, with 17 bases spanning the gap. CDR3 amino acids: CASSTTGVFLNEQFF. In DNA form, the CDR3 reads TGTGCCAGCAGCACGACCGGGGTCTTTCTCAATGAGCAGTTCTTC.

The chain recombines TRBV9 with TRBJ2-7; 8 bases agree with TRBD2. The CDR3 length is 14 residues. V lost 0 bases to trimming and J lost 3 bases; unmatched junction nucleotides: 2. Germline CDR1 and CDR2: SGDLS and YYNGEE. CDR3 sequence reads: CASSVDGRDYEQYF. DNA for the CDR3: TGTGCCAGCAGCGTAGACGGGAGGGACTACGAGCAGTACTTC.

The chain uses TRBV4-2 and TRBJ2-7; the D gene is possibly TRBD1 (6 bases). The CDR3 spans 16 residues. CDR1 is LGHNA and CDR2 is YNFKEQ in the germline V gene. V shed 6 bases and J shed 6 bases, with 24 bases lying between them. This CDR3 is CASSPPETGLSFEQYF. As DNA, the CDR3 is TGTGCCAGCAGTCCACCTGAAACAGGGTTAAGTTTCGAGCAGTACTTC.

The V gene is TRBV19, the J gene TRBJ2-5, with TRBD1 matching 7 bases. Germline lookup yields CDR1 LNHDA and CDR2 SQIVND (reference sequence). This CDR3 has 17 residues. With V trimmed by 0 bases and J by 9 bases, 16 bases remained unmatched. The CDR3: CASSIDRDSRLGSAQYF. The CDR3 bases are TGTGCCAGTAGTATAGATCGGGACAGCCGTTTGGGTTCGGCCCAGTACTTC.

J is TRBJ2-5 and V is TRBV9; 14 bases fit TRBD2. Germline CDR1 reads SGDLS; CDR2 reads YYNGEE. V shed 4 bases and J 2 bases; nucleotides not matched to a gene: 10. CDR3 length: 18 residues. The CDR3 region is CASSPRLAGGQVQETQYF. CDR3 DNA: TGTGCCAGCAGCCCACGACTAGCGGGGGGGCAGGTACAAGAGACCCAGTACTTC.

The sample holds one count of this clone. The V call is TRBV5-5, the J call TRBJ1-1; perhaps TRBD1 as D (6 bases). Germline V CDR1 and CDR2: SGHKS, YYEKEE (reference sequence). With 4 bases removed from V and 8 bases from J, the gap between germline ends came to 21 bases. This CDR3 region has 15 residues. The CDR3 coding sequence is TGTGCCAGCAGCGACCTCGGGGGGCGGATTCGGGAAGCTTTCTTT. Translated, it gives CASSDLGGRIREAFF.

This clone came up a few times. This chain uses TRBV7-2 with TRBJ2-7, with D perhaps TRBD2 (5 bases). CDR1 and CDR2 (germline): SGHTA, FQGNSA. The CDR3 spans 14 residues. Trimming removed 4 bases at V and 0 bases at J, with 10 bases between. CDR3 region: CASSSTSGSYEQYF. Written as DNA, the CDR3 is TGTGCCAGCAGCTCAACCAGCGGCTCCTACGAGCAGTACTTC.

The V call is TRBV11-3, the J call TRBJ2-7, with D perhaps TRBD2 (6 bases). The germline gives CDR1 SGHNT, CDR2 YENEEA. Trimming cost V 1 base and J 6 bases, with 7 bases left between them. CDR3 size: 12 residues. The CDR3 here is CASSLGGAEQYF. The CDR3 DNA follows: TGTGCCAGCAGCTTAGGCGGGGCCGAGCAGTACTTC.

The chain combines TRBV14 with TRBJ1-3; D is ambiguous. In germline, CDR1 is SGHDN, CDR2 FVKESK. There are 13 residues in the CDR3. The V gene lost 7 bases and the J gene lost 3 bases, with 10 bases spanning the gap. Here the CDR3 reads CASTSESGNTIYF. The CDR3 region has the DNA TGTGCCAGCACCTCAGAAAGTGGAAACACCATATATTTT.

The chain links TRBV5-4 to TRBJ1-3, with 8 bases matching TRBD1. The CDR3 extends over 14 amino acids. J lost 3 bases, V lost 3 bases, and 2 bases had no gene match. Looked up from germline, CDR1 is SGHNT and CDR2 is YYREEE (reference sequence). CDR3 residues: CASSSDRGGNTIYF. The CDR3 region has the DNA TGTGCCAGCAGCTCCGACAGGGGTGGAAACACCATATATTTT.

This chain uses TRBV6-6 with TRBJ2-7; the match to TRBD2 covers 8 bases. The CDR3 sequence is 15 residues long. Per germline, CDR1 MNHNY and CDR2 SVGAGI (reference sequence). The V segment lost 6 bases and the J segment 3 bases; nucleotides outside the gene matches: 10. CDR3 nucleotides: TGTGCCAGCAGACCTCGGCCAGCGGGAGTCTACGAGCAGTACTTC. Protein product: CASRPRPAGVYEQYF.